This T cell receptor (beta chain) came from a study of blood T cell repertoires in COVID-19. The protocol was immunoSEQ multiplex PCR, while the TCRdb copy is restricted to in-frame clones and leaves out a portion. The table has tens of thousands of clones, 70% to 85% seen once. The TCR sequence derives from a man between 65 and 85 years old with acute or convalescent COVID-19. Material: peripheral blood.

The CDR3: CASSSVRGIVPYEQYF. In DNA form, the CDR3 reads TGTGCCAGCAGTTCGGTGCGGGGTATCGTCCCCTACGAGCAGTACTTC. The chain employs TRBV27 and TRBJ2-7; weak D call: TRBD2 (6 bases). This CDR3 contains 16 residues. With 4 bases removed from V and 2 bases from J, the gap between germline ends came to 18 bases. CDR1 and CDR2 from the germline V gene are MNHEY and SMNVEV (reference sequence).